This T cell receptor beta chain originates from a study of early T cells in non-severe SARS-CoV-2 infection. Study at large: Sequenced material consisted of bulk RNA (from unsorted whole blood), and chains were unpaired.

The library protocol tagged individual cDNA molecules with unique molecular identifiers. From the 5' RACE reads, TCRdb called clonotypes with MiXCR, one entry per CDR3 protein. This table holds tens of thousands of distinct CDR3 sequences, roughly 10% found once. V was pared by 8 bases and J by 0 bases, with 14 bases between. CDR3 length: 14 amino acids. The V gene's germline CDR1 is DFQATT and CDR2 SNEGSKA (reference sequence). Study-level findings and limits: Private and CD4 specificities were missed by VDJdb matching, which favored anti-spike CD8 responses.

Ten or more counts support this clonotype. What it binds is not known. The chain has TRBV20-1 and TRBJ2-1, with D possibly TRBD2 on 5 matching bases. Sequencing used whole blood. The receptor comes from an adult who was a healthcare worker with PCR-confirmed SARS-CoV-2 infection or an uninfected control (not recorded which). The CDR3 region has the DNA TGCAGTCCCCCGACTACGAGCTCCTACAATGAGCAGTTCTTC. Its protein is CSPPTTSSYNEQFF.